These T cell receptor beta chains were read from a single sample in a study of cytomegalovirus exposure and HLA in healthy donors. Repertoires were generated with immunoSEQ multiplex PCR, while TCRdb's copy carries only in-frame clones and drops some. The table has approximately 72,000 clones, roughly 94% seen once. The source material was PBMCs. These receptors were collected from a woman aged 18-30 years in good health and CMV-seronegative. Both conserved end residues are part of each CDR3. D genes are given only for firm matches. Size is stated for part of the rows, as once, few or many counts, or as a class when the clone is expanded.

j_gene	d_gene	abundance	v_gene	CDR3aa	CDR3nt
TRBJ1-5	-	-	TRBV5-5	CASRRDRNQPQHF	TGTGCCAGCAGACGAGACAGAAATCAGCCCCAGCATTTT
TRBJ2-1	-	-	TRBV11-1	CASSKLRQVYNEQFF	TGTGCCAGCAGCAAACTACGCCAAGTCTACAATGAGCAGTTCTTC
TRBJ1-6	-	-	TRBV19	CASSIRLLGPFSYNSPLHF	TGTGCCAGTAGTATTCGGCTTTTGGGGCCCTTCTCCTATAATTCACCCCTCCACTTT
TRBJ2-2	-	-	TRBV5-4	CASRLVGGELFF	TGTGCCAGCCGTCTCGTCGGCGGGGAGCTGTTTTTT
TRBJ2-7	-	-	TRBV7-9	CASSFSEGPDYEQYF	TGTGCCAGCAGCTTCTCGGAGGGACCTGACTACGAGCAGTACTTC
TRBJ1-1	-	-	TRBV6-4	CASSDSNPGGRRNTEAFF	TGTGCCAGCAGTGACTCTAATCCGGGAGGGAGACGGAACACTGAAGCTTTCTTT
TRBJ1-5	-	-	TRBV5-6	CASSLQGRTNQPQHF	TGTGCCAGCAGCTTGCAGGGGCGCACCAATCAGCCCCAGCATTTT
TRBJ1-1	-	-	TRBV29-1	CSILRRTENTEAFF	TGCAGCATCCTTCGTCGGACAGAGAACACTGAAGCTTTCTTT
TRBJ1-3	-	-	TRBV19	CASSMGGTDPSGNTIYF	TGTGCCAGTAGTATGGGGGGAACAGACCCCTCTGGAAACACCATATATTTT
TRBJ2-5	-	-	TRBV7-9	CASSPMGGLQETQYF	TGTGCCAGCAGCCCTATGGGGGGACTTCAAGAGACCCAGTACTTC
TRBJ2-7	-	-	TRBV7-2	CASSLAGGLSYEQYF	TGTGCCAGCAGCTTAGCGGGGGGGCTGTCCTACGAGCAGTACTTC
TRBJ1-5	TRBD1	-	TRBV6-1	CASSWTGRTDQPQHF	TGTGCCAGCAGCTGGACAGGGAGGACAGATCAGCCCCAGCATTTT
TRBJ2-1	TRBD2	once	TRBV7-2	CASSLGTPGLGGNEQFF	TGTGCCAGCAGCTTAGGCACCCCGGGACTAGGCGGCAATGAGCAGTTCTTC
TRBJ2-5	-	-	TRBV13	CASSLVPFVPETQYF	TGTGCCAGCAGCTTAGTCCCTTTTGTTCCGGAGACCCAGTACTTC
TRBJ1-1	TRBD1	-	TRBV29-1	CSVDQTGHTEAFF	TGCAGCGTTGACCAGACAGGGCACACTGAAGCTTTCTTT
TRBJ2-3	-	-	TRBV5-1	CASSEAGTDTQYF	TGCGCCAGCAGCGAGGCAGGGACAGATACGCAGTATTTT
TRBJ1-3	TRBD1	-	TRBV5-1	CASSNGQGVAGNTIYF	TGCGCCAGCAGCAATGGACAGGGGGTGGCTGGAAACACCATATATTTT
TRBJ1-2	-	-	TRBV20-1	CSADDSFGYTF	TGCAGTGCGGACGACAGTTTTGGCTACACCTTC
TRBJ2-1	TRBD1	-	TRBV7-3	CASSATGQGVNEQFF	TGTGCCAGCAGCGCGACGGGACAGGGAGTGAATGAGCAGTTCTTC
TRBJ2-7	TRBD1	-	TRBV5-1	CASSYWDRSYEQYF	TGCGCCAGCAGCTACTGGGACAGGAGCTACGAGCAGTACTTC
TRBJ2-3	-	-	TRBV9	CASSAPQRGAYTDTQYF	TGTGCCAGCAGCGCGCCCCAACGGGGGGCCTACACAGATACGCAGTATTTT
TRBJ1-5	-	-	TRBV27	CASSLSGRSYQPQHF	TGTGCCAGCAGTTTATCGGGCAGGTCGTATCAGCCCCAGCATTTT
TRBJ1-5	-	once	TRBV7-3	CASSLEYNQPQHF	TGTGCCAGCAGCTTAGAGTACAATCAGCCCCAGCATTTT
TRBJ1-6	-	-	TRBV5-1	CASSLGADSSSYNSPLHF	TGCGCCAGCAGCTTGGGGGCGGACAGTAGCTCCTATAATTCACCCCTCCACTTT
TRBJ2-1	TRBD1	-	TRBV19	CASSIGTGNEQFF	TGTGCCAGTAGTATCGGGACAGGCAATGAGCAGTTCTTC
TRBJ2-2	TRBD1	-	TRBV30	CAWSFRGGELFF	TGTGCCTGGAGTTTCAGGGGGGGGGAGCTGTTTTTT
TRBJ2-7	TRBD1	-	TRBV7-2	CASSPGTGMGYEQYF	TGTGCCAGCAGCCCCGGGACAGGGATGGGTTACGAGCAGTACTTC
TRBJ2-7	TRBD1	-	TRBV27	CASSTLGGSSYEQYF	TGTGCCAGCAGTACCTTAGGGGGCAGCTCCTACGAGCAGTACTTC
TRBJ1-3	-	-	TRBV6-5	CASSYAVGGAGNTIYF	TGTGCCAGCAGTTACGCCGTGGGAGGGGCTGGAAACACCATATATTTT
TRBJ2-2	-	-	TRBV2	CASSVYTSGGELFF	TGTGCCAGCAGTGTTTATACGAGTGGCGGGGAGCTGTTTTTT
TRBJ1-1	TRBD1	once	TRBV6-5	CASTGTGETEAFF	TGTGCCAGCACTGGGACAGGGGAAACTGAAGCTTTCTTT
TRBJ2-7	-	few	TRBV9	CASSTGGRGDVSEQYF	TGTGCCAGCTCTACCGGGGGGCGGGGCGATGTGAGCGAGCAGTACTTC
TRBJ2-5	-	-	TRBV28	CASSEGLRRETQYF	TGTGCCAGCAGTGAGGGACTCAGGAGAGAAACCCAGTACTTC
TRBJ1-2	TRBD1	-	TRBV27	CASSFTGQGFFGYTF	TGTGCCAGCAGTTTTACGGGACAGGGTTTTTTTGGCTACACCTTC
TRBJ2-2	TRBD1	-	TRBV5-1	CASSYRPGTGNTGELFF	TGCGCCAGCAGCTACCGCCCCGGGACAGGGAACACCGGGGAGCTGTTTTTT
TRBJ1-6	TRBD1	-	TRBV9	CASSVGDRRGSPLHF	TGTGCCAGCAGCGTAGGGGACAGGCGGGGGTCACCCCTCCACTTT
TRBJ1-4	TRBD1	-	TRBV2	CAGRGTGAWNEKLFF	TGTGCCGGCCGAGGGACAGGGGCCTGGAATGAAAAACTGTTTTTT
TRBJ2-2	TRBD1	-	TRBV5-1	CASSSDRGVTGELFF	TGCGCCAGCAGCTCGGACAGGGGGGTTACCGGGGAGCTGTTTTTT
TRBJ1-5	-	-	TRBV6-4	CASSVRSNQPQHF	TGTGCCAGCAGTGTGCGTAGCAATCAGCCCCAGCATTTT
TRBJ2-2	-	-	TRBV5-1	CASSLASREINTGELFF	TGCGCCAGCAGCTTGGCCAGCAGGGAAATCAACACCGGGGAGCTGTTTTTT
TRBJ2-1	TRBD2	once	TRBV9	CASSVDSGGQFF	TGTGCCAGCAGCGTGGATAGCGGGGGGCAGTTCTTC
TRBJ2-2	-	-	TRBV5-1	CASSPFNDYPNTGELFF	TGCGCCAGCAGCCCTTTCAATGACTATCCAAACACCGGGGAGCTGTTTTTT
TRBJ1-5	TRBD1	-	TRBV2	CASSFDRDYQPQHF	TGTGCCAGCAGTTTTGACAGGGACTATCAGCCCCAGCATTTT
TRBJ2-5	TRBD1	-	TRBV29-1	CSARTGYETQYF	TGCAGCGCTCGGACAGGGTATGAGACCCAGTACTTC
TRBJ2-7	-	-	TRBV30	CAWSRGSYEQYF	TGTGCCTGGAGCAGGGGCTCCTACGAGCAGTACTTC
TRBJ1-5	-	-	TRBV5-1	CASSLAGAGNQPQHF	TGCGCCAGCAGCTTGGCTGGGGCTGGCAATCAGCCCCAGCATTTT
TRBJ2-7	TRBD1	once	TRBV11-2	CASSSQGTATPGQYF	TGTGCCAGCAGCTCACAAGGGACAGCAACTCCCGGGCAGTACTTC
TRBJ1-5	-	-	TRBV7-9	CASSLAAGGQPQHF	TGTGCCAGCAGCTTAGCGGCGGGAGGCCAGCCCCAGCATTTT
TRBJ2-7	-	-	TRBV6-6	CASSSDNSYEQYF	TGTGCCAGCAGTTCCGACAACTCCTACGAGCAGTACTTC
TRBJ2-2	TRBD1	once	TRBV28	CASSFPLTGMVTGELFF	TGTGCCAGCAGTTTCCCCCTGACAGGGATGGTCACCGGGGAGCTGTTTTTT
TRBJ2-5	-	-	TRBV27	CASSVTQGTGETQYF	TGTGCCAGCAGTGTTACTCAGGGTACCGGGGAGACCCAGTACTTC
TRBJ2-6	-	-	TRBV6-1	CASSELHRAGANVLTF	TGTGCCAGCAGTGAGTTACACAGGGCTGGGGCCAACGTCCTGACTTTC
TRBJ2-7	TRBD2	-	TRBV10-2	CASIGGDSYEQYF	TGCGCCAGCATTGGGGGGGACTCCTACGAGCAGTACTTC
TRBJ1-5	-	-	TRBV2	CASSSDPISGQPQHF	TGTGCCAGCAGTAGCGACCCGATTTCAGGGCAGCCCCAGCATTTT
TRBJ2-5	-	-	TRBV10-3	CAISDSPWAGRQETQYF	TGTGCCATCAGTGACTCCCCCTGGGCAGGGCGGCAAGAGACCCAGTACTTC
TRBJ2-3	TRBD1	-	TRBV7-6	CASGQVSTDTQYF	TGTGCCAGTGGACAGGTCAGCACAGATACGCAGTATTTT
TRBJ1-6	-	once	TRBV18	CASSLQGENSPLHF	TGTGCCAGCTCACTACAGGGAGAGAATTCACCCCTCCACTTT
TRBJ2-3	-	-	TRBV29-1	CSVGQTDTQYF	TGCAGCGTGGGGCAAACAGATACGCAGTATTTT
TRBJ2-7	-	-	TRBV7-3	CASSEQGAYEQYF	TGTGCCAGCAGCGAACAGGGCGCCTACGAGCAGTACTTC
TRBJ2-1	-	-	TRBV4-1	CASSQESRGIPYNEQFF	TGCGCCAGCAGCCAAGAGTCAAGGGGGATTCCCTACAATGAGCAGTTCTTC